This is a list of T cell receptor beta chains from one sample in a study of long-term antiretroviral therapy in people with HIV. Here immunoSEQ multiplex PCR was the method, and the copy in TCRdb shows in-frame clones only, minus some. The profile shows roughly 40,000 clones, 94% of them singletons. Sequencing used unsorted PBMCs, obtained around 9.2 years after starting antiretroviral therapy. All receptors come from a man between 25 and 39 years old with HIV. CDR3s include the opening cysteine and the closing phenylalanine or tryptophan. The D gene is left open where the match is weak. Clone size is not always given. Where it is, it says once, few, many or a class for expanded clones.

>TRBV6-5|once|TRBD1|TRBJ2-7
CASSPDRVTYEQYF
TGTGCCAGCAGCCCTGACAGGGTAACCTACGAGCAGTACTTC
>TRBV2|NA|TRBD2|TRBJ2-5
CASILSLGGDSETQYF
TGTGCCAGCATCCTCAGTTTGGGGGGGGATTCGGAGACCCAGTACTTC
>TRBV19|NA|NA|TRBJ1-4
CASKAGPSEKLFF
TGTGCCAGTAAGGCGGGCCCATCTGAAAAACTGTTTTTT
>TRBV2|NA|NA|TRBJ1-1
CASRVREAFF
TGTGCCAGCAGGGTCAGAGAAGCTTTCTTT
>TRBV14|NA|TRBD1|TRBJ1-2
CASSHSGTATLRYGYTF
TGTGCCAGCAGCCACTCTGGGACAGCCACTCTGCGCTATGGCTACACCTTC
>TRBV6-5|NA|NA|TRBJ1-1
CASSYGARNTEAFF
TGTGCCAGCAGTTATGGGGCTCGGAACACTGAAGCTTTCTTT
>TRBV5-1|NA|NA|TRBJ2-2
CASSLIQGTGELFF
TGCGCCAGCAGCTTAATTCAGGGCACCGGGGAGCTGTTTTTT
>TRBV5-1|NA|NA|TRBJ1-4
CASSLQDATNEKLFF
TGCGCCAGCAGCTTACAGGATGCAACTAATGAAAAACTGTTTTTT
>TRBV9|NA|NA|TRBJ2-5
CASSVDGLAGETQYF
TGTGCCAGCAGCGTAGATGGCTTGGCGGGAGAGACCCAGTACTTC
>TRBV4-1|NA|NA|TRBJ2-1
CASSQKGIVNEQFF
TGCGCCAGCAGCCAAAAGGGGATAGTCAATGAGCAGTTCTTC
>TRBV5-6|NA|NA|TRBJ2-7
CASSPGGVSYEQYF
TGTGCCAGCAGCCCCGGTGGGGTGTCCTACGAGCAGTACTTC
>TRBV4-2|NA|NA|TRBJ2-7
CASSQVLGDLDYEQYF
TGTGCCAGCAGCCAAGTGTTAGGAGACTTGGACTACGAGCAGTACTTC
>TRBV28|once|NA|TRBJ1-2
CASSPAGPSNYGYTF
TGTGCCAGCAGTCCCGCAGGGCCATCTAACTATGGCTACACCTTC
>TRBV11-2|NA|NA|TRBJ1-5
CASSLGYSNQPQHF
TGTGCCAGCAGCTTAGGGTATAGCAATCAGCCCCAGCATTTT
>TRBV10-3|once|TRBD2|TRBJ2-5
CAISESIVAGDQETQYF
TGTGCCATCAGTGAGTCGATTGTAGCGGGGGACCAAGAGACCCAGTACTTC
>TRBV2|NA|TRBD1|TRBJ2-5
CATRTGVVETQYF
TGTGCCACACGGACAGGGGTGGTCGAGACCCAGTACTTC
>TRBV10-2|NA|NA|TRBJ2-2
CASSETGKPTGELFF
TGCGCCAGCAGCGAGACCGGAAAGCCGACCGGGGAGCTGTTTTTT
>TRBV18|NA|NA|TRBJ1-1
CASSRTALNTEAFF
TGTGCCAGCTCACGGACGGCTCTGAACACTGAAGCTTTCTTT
>TRBV2|NA|NA|TRBJ1-5
CASSDWGGSNQPQHF
TGTGCCAGCAGTGATTGGGGGGGAAGCAATCAGCCCCAGCATTTT
>TRBV30|few|NA|TRBJ1-3
CAWSVRRDTGNTIYF
TGTGCCTGGAGTGTAAGAAGAGACACTGGAAACACCATATATTTT
>TRBV19|NA|NA|TRBJ1-1
CASSISGAGNMNTEAFF
TGTGCCAGTAGTATTTCTGGGGCGGGAAACATGAACACTGAAGCTTTCTTT
>TRBV21-1|once|NA|TRBJ1-2
CASSIRTGDGYTF
TGTGCCAGCAGCATCCGGACAGGGGATGGCTACACCTTC
>TRBV20-1|NA|NA|TRBJ1-2
CSAELGYGYTF
TGCAGTGCTGAGTTGGGGTATGGCTACACCTTC
>TRBV6-5|NA|TRBD1|TRBJ1-4
CASTTRGGYNEKLFF
TGTGCCAGCACAACCCGAGGGGGCTATAATGAAAAACTGTTTTTT
>TRBV5-5|once|TRBD1|TRBJ2-3
CASRGDRAGDTQYF
TGTGCCAGCAGAGGGGACAGGGCGGGAGATACGCAGTATTTT
>TRBV7-8|NA|TRBD1|TRBJ2-1
CASSLGGQGAYNEQFF
TGTGCCAGCAGCTTAGGGGGACAGGGAGCCTACAATGAGCAGTTCTTC
>TRBV6-1|NA|NA|TRBJ1-1
CASTLQGKHTEAFF
TGTGCCAGCACCCTCCAGGGGAAGCACACTGAAGCTTTCTTT
>TRBV27|NA|TRBD1|TRBJ1-5
CASSFGTGRKQPQHF
TGTGCCAGCAGTTTCGGGACAGGGAGGAAACAGCCCCAGCATTTT
>TRBV6-1|NA|NA|TRBJ1-1
CASSEQGLFTEAFF
TGTGCCAGCAGTGAACAGGGTCTTTTCACTGAAGCTTTCTTT
>TRBV10-3|NA|TRBD2|TRBJ2-1
CAISAGLSGTTLSYNEQFF
TGTGCCATCAGTGCTGGGTTATCGGGGACTACCCTAAGCTACAATGAGCAGTTCTTC
>TRBV5-4|few|NA|TRBJ1-1
CASSLVGGVNTEAFF
TGTGCCAGCAGCTTGGTTGGGGGAGTGAACACTGAAGCTTTCTTT
>TRBV30|NA|NA|TRBJ2-2
CAWSGGIHTGELFF
TGTGCCTGGAGTGGGGGGATCCACACCGGGGAGCTGTTTTTT
>TRBV7-9|NA|TRBD1|TRBJ1-4
CASSLRQGVIGEKLFF
TGTGCCAGCAGCTTAAGACAGGGGGTAATAGGTGAAAAACTGTTTTTT
>TRBV7-8|NA|TRBD1|TRBJ2-7
CASSSDRVYEQYF
TGTGCCAGCAGCTCGGACAGGGTGTACGAGCAGTACTTC
>TRBV30|once|TRBD1|TRBJ2-1
CASNSGGFYNEQFF
TGTGCCTCCAACTCAGGGGGCTTCTACAATGAGCAGTTCTTC
>TRBV19|NA|NA|TRBJ2-3
CASSMALRIPPDTQYF
TGTGCCAGTAGTATGGCGTTGAGGATTCCACCAGATACGCAGTATTTT
>TRBV6-6|NA|TRBD1|TRBJ1-5
CASSSAAGGQPQHF
TGTGCCAGCAGTTCGGCGGCAGGGGGCCAGCCCCAGCATTTT
>TRBV6-1|NA|NA|TRBJ1-2
CASIPGQDLDGYTF
TGTGCCAGCATTCCGGGACAAGACCTCGATGGCTACACCTTC
>TRBV19|NA|NA|TRBJ2-3
CASSNRGRDTQYF
TGTGCCAGTAGTAATCGGGGGAGAGATACGCAGTATTTT
>TRBV6-1|NA|NA|TRBJ1-4
CASSARLINEKLFF
TGTGCCAGCAGTGCCCGACTGATTAATGAAAAACTGTTTTTT
>TRBV5-1|NA|TRBD2|TRBJ2-3
CASSTRTSGGDTQYF
TGCGCCAGCAGCACTCGGACTAGCGGGGGGGATACGCAGTATTTT
>TRBV7-2|few|NA|TRBJ2-7
CASSSFSYEQYF
TGTGCCAGCAGCTCCTTTTCCTACGAGCAGTACTTC
>TRBV30|NA|NA|TRBJ2-3
CAWSGLADTQYF
TGTGCCTGGAGTGGACTAGCAGATACGCAGTATTTT
>TRBV28|NA|NA|TRBJ1-2
CASALQVPWNYGYTF
TGTGCCAGCGCGTTACAGGTGCCTTGGAACTATGGCTACACCTTC
>TRBV6-1|NA|TRBD1|TRBJ1-2
CASGDRDRSHGYTF
TGTGCCAGTGGGGACCGGGACAGAAGTCATGGCTACACCTTC
>TRBV5-1|once|TRBD1|TRBJ2-5
CASSLTGGRQTQYF
TGCGCCAGCAGCTTGACAGGGGGAAGACAGACCCAGTACTTC